This T cell receptor (beta chain) was retrieved from a study of cytomegalovirus exposure and HLA in healthy donors. A multiplex PCR was run with 60 Vbeta primers and 13 Jbeta primers. Generated by immunoSEQ multiplex PCR, the TCRdb table keeps only in-frame clones and is missing some. The sample records 150,000 to 200,000 clones, about 90% being singletons. The CDR3 has 15 residues. Per the germline V gene, CDR1 is GTSNPN and CDR2 is SVGIG (reference sequence). V lost 3 bases and J lost 2; bases outside the gene matches: 5. The sequenced material came from PBMCs. The chain has TRBV30 and TRBJ2-3, with 10 bases aligning to TRBD1. The sequence came from a girl less than two years old in good health and CMV-seronegative. The CDR3 DNA follows: TGTGCCTGGAGCGGGACAGGGGCCAACACAGATACGCAGTATTTT. Translating gives CAWSGTGANTDTQYF.